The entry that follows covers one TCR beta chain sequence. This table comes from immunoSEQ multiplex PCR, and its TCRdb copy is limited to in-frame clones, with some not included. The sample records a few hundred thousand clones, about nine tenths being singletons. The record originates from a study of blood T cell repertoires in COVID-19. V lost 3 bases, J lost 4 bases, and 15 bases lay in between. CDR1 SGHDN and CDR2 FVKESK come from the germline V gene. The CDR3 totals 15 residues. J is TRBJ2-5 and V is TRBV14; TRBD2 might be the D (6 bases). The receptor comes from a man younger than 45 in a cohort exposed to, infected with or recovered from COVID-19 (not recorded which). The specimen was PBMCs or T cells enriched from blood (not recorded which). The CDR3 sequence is CASSQGIGTRETQYF. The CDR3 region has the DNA TGTGCCAGCAGCCAGGGGATCGGGACTCGAGAGACCCAGTACTTC.